This TCR beta chain emerged from a study of T cells in Graves' hyperthyroidism and ophthalmopathy. About the study: Staff took peripheral blood when the initial diagnosis was made, before any treatment began. The study, taken as a whole, reports: A model of 13 V-J features distinguished ophthalmopathy from stable hyperthyroidism. Progression to ophthalmopathy was predicted a median of roughly seven months early.

Note on this clonotype: Its antigen is unknown.

Trimming removed 5 bases at V and 4 bases at J, with 11 bases between. CDR1 and CDR2 (germline): SGHTA, FQGTGA. The CDR3 contains 14 residues. Amplified TCR beta CDR3 regions came from RNA transcripts. The HTBI primer set was used in a first-round RT-PCR of the TCR CDR3. TCRdb fed the multiplex PCR reads into MiXCR, producing one record per CDR3 protein. This sample has 640,000 or so distinct CDR3 sequences, with 14% found just once. The source is a woman aged 18-30 years with Graves' ophthalmopathy. The specimen sequenced was blood. The chain joins TRBV7-3 to TRBJ2-2; unclear D gene. DNA of the CDR3: TGTGCCAGCAGCCCAGACACGGCCACCGGGGAGCTGTTTTTT. Encoded protein: CASSPDTATGELFF.